A selection of T cell receptor beta chains follows, all from one sample in a study of blood T cell repertoires in COVID-19. TCRdb's copy holds only in-frame clones and misses some; the assay was immunoSEQ multiplex PCR. Counted here are 250,000 to 350,000 clones, nearly 90% occurring once; the ten biggest clones make up approximately 4%. Material: PBMCs or T cells enriched from blood (not recorded which). All receptors derive from a woman between 18 and 29 years old with acute COVID-19. Each CDR3 is given with its conserved first and last residue. Fields, in order: D gene, V gene, J gene, clone size, CDR3 protein, CDR3 DNA. The D gene is left open where the match is weak. Clone size is given for some rows only: seen once, a few or many times, or a class if the clone is expanded.

D gene: TRBD1
V gene: TRBV28
J gene: TRBJ1-2
clone size: NA
CDR3 protein: CASRMPETGGGYGYTF
CDR3 DNA: TGTGCCAGCCGAATGCCCGAGACAGGGGGCGGCTATGGCTACACCTTC

D gene: TRBD2
V gene: TRBV5-1
J gene: TRBJ2-2
clone size: NA
CDR3 protein: CASRLAGNTGELFF
CDR3 DNA: TGCGCCAGCAGGCTAGCGGGGAACACCGGGGAGCTGTTTTTT

D gene: NA
V gene: TRBV11-1
J gene: TRBJ2-5
clone size: NA
CDR3 protein: CASSLQRMGGTQYF
CDR3 DNA: TGTGCCAGCAGCTTACAACGTATGGGGGGGACCCAGTACTTC

D gene: NA
V gene: TRBV5-1
J gene: TRBJ2-5
clone size: NA
CDR3 protein: CASSRPGEETQYF
CDR3 DNA: TGCGCCAGCAGCCGCCCGGGGGAAGAGACCCAGTACTTC

D gene: NA
V gene: TRBV2
J gene: TRBJ2-7
clone size: NA
CDR3 protein: CASSSGSRTYEQYF
CDR3 DNA: TGTGCCAGCAGTTCAGGCTCCCGGACCTACGAGCAGTACTTC

D gene: TRBD1
V gene: TRBV28
J gene: TRBJ1-1
clone size: once
CDR3 protein: CASSSRDRGSNTEAFF
CDR3 DNA: TGTGCCAGCAGTTCCCGGGACAGGGGGAGTAACACTGAAGCTTTCTTT

D gene: TRBD1
V gene: TRBV19
J gene: TRBJ1-2
clone size: NA
CDR3 protein: CASSRDSYGYTF
CDR3 DNA: TGTGCCAGTAGTCGGGACAGTTATGGCTACACCTTC

D gene: NA
V gene: TRBV18
J gene: TRBJ2-7
clone size: NA
CDR3 protein: CASSPGGIGPYEQYF
CDR3 DNA: TGTGCCAGCTCACCGGGGGGAATTGGCCCTTACGAGCAGTACTTC

D gene: NA
V gene: TRBV2
J gene: TRBJ1-5
clone size: NA
CDR3 protein: CASSGQYNQPQHF
CDR3 DNA: TGTGCCAGCAGTGGACAGTACAATCAGCCCCAGCATTTT

D gene: TRBD1
V gene: TRBV15
J gene: TRBJ1-5
clone size: NA
CDR3 protein: CATSRNIQGPNQPQHF
CDR3 DNA: TGTGCCACCAGCAGAAATATACAGGGGCCCAATCAGCCCCAGCATTTT

D gene: TRBD1
V gene: TRBV7-3
J gene: TRBJ1-6
clone size: NA
CDR3 protein: CASSSTGEGSPLHF
CDR3 DNA: TGTGCCAGCAGCTCGACAGGGGAAGGGTCACCCCTCCACTTT

D gene: TRBD2
V gene: TRBV29-1
J gene: TRBJ2-7
clone size: NA
CDR3 protein: CSVATSGSYEQYF
CDR3 DNA: TGCAGCGTTGCGACTAGCGGCTCCTACGAGCAGTACTTC